The source of this T cell receptor beta chain is a study of a mutant IDH1 vaccine in newly diagnosed glioma. At the level of the study: Patients previously underwent radiotherapy, temozolomide, or both, and most underwent both.

Time point indicated: week 47, end of study. All doses held 300 ug of mutant IDH1 20-mer peptide, with topical imiquimod. Administration of eight vaccinations to patients took place in weeks 1, 3, 5, 7, 11, 15, 19, 23. Patients carried new grade 3 or 4 IDH1-mutant astrocytomas lacking nuclear ATRX. As regards this clone: Its matching antigen is unknown.

Clones were read by immunoSEQ multiplex PCR, and TCRdb kept only the in-frame ones, dropping some. The sample records roughly 21,000 clones, approximately 84% being singletons. Study-wide findings and caveats: Detectable vaccine-induced immune responses arose in around 93% of patients.

The receptor comes from a man in his forties with glioma. Sequenced here: PBMCs, sampled from a glioma patient whose treatment included an IDH1 peptide vaccine.

Here the CDR3 DNA reads TGTGCTAGTGGTTTTTATGTTTCGCGACTTGATGAAAAACTGTTTTTT. This sequence encodes CASGFYVSRLDEKLFF. This sequence joins TRBV12-5 and TRBJ1-4; no firm D call. CDR3 length: 16 residues. The V gene's germline CDR1 is LGHNT and CDR2 FRNRAP. Trimming took off 3 bases at V and 6 bases at J, with 17 bases between the two ends. Looking up the rest from reference TRBV12-5 and TRBJ1-4 gives the full variable domain: DARVTQTPRHKVTEMGQEVTMRCQPILGHNTVFWYRQTMMQGLELLAYFRNRAPLDDSGMPKDRFSAEMPDATLATLKIQPSEPRDSAVYFCASGFYVSRLDEKLFFGSGTQLSVL.